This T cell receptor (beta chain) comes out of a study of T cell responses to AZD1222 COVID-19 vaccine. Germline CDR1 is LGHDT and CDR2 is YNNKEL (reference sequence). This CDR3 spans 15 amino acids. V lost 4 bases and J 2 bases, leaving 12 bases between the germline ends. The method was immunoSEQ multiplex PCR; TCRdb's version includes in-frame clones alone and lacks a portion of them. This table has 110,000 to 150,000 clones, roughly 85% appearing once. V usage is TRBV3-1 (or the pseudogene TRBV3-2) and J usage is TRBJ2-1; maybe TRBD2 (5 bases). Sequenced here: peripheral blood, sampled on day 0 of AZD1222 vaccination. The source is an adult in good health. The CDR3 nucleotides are TGTGCCAGCAGCCGCGGGCTAGCAACCTACAATGAGCAGTTCTTC. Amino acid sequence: CASSRGLATYNEQFF.